Listed here are 17 T cell receptor beta chains from one sample, sequenced in a study of cytomegalovirus exposure and HLA in healthy donors. The study ran its PCR with 60 Vbeta and 13 Jbeta primers. Only in-frame clones appear in the TCRdb table, and some are missing; sequencing was by immunoSEQ multiplex PCR. The sample carries 150,000 to 200,000 clones, about 77% recorded once. The sequenced sample consisted of PBMCs. The receptors were gathered from a woman in her 30s in good health and CMV-seropositive.

The chain is built from TRBV19 and TRBJ2-6; no clear D gene. The ends were cut back, 5 bases at V and 3 bases at J, with 5 bases in the middle. This CDR3 comprises 13 residues. Looked up from germline, CDR1 is LNHDA and CDR2 is SQIVND (reference sequence). CDR3 in amino acids: CASSLRGANVLTF. CDR3 nucleotides: TGTGCCAGTAGTCTCCGTGGGGCCAACGTCCTGACTTTC.

CDR3 in DNA: TGTGCCAGCAGTTACTCCCAGGGGTGGTTAGGTGGCTACACCTTC. Its protein is CASSYSQGWLGGYTF. The chain uses TRBV6-5 and TRBJ1-2, with D possibly being TRBD1 (6 bases). Deletions cut 0 bases from V and 7 bases from J, with 15 bases between. Per the germline V gene, CDR1 is MNHEY and CDR2 is SVGAGI. The CDR3 spans 15 residues.

The chain links TRBV19 to TRBJ1-2; TRBD1 might be the D (5 bases). The CDR3 is 11 amino acids. Germline V CDR1 and CDR2: LNHDA, SQIVND (reference sequence). V lost 5 bases and J 9 bases, leaving 10 bases between the germline ends. In DNA form, the CDR3 reads TGTGCCAGTAGTTCGGGGGTAAGCTACACCTTC. It encodes CASSSGVSYTF.

This chain uses TRBV5-5 with TRBJ2-5; 11 bases match TRBD1. J gave up 5 bases and V 4 bases, and 13 bases lay outside the gene matches. This CDR3 has 17 residues. Germline V gives CDR1 SGHKS, CDR2 YYEKEE (reference sequence). The CDR3 nucleotides are TGTGCCAGCAGCCCGGACGGGACAGGGGGGTTATCTGAGACCCAGTACTTC. Amino acids: CASSPDGTGGLSETQYF.

The rearrangement uses TRBV28 and TRBJ1-3; TRBD1 might be the D (6 bases). The CDR3 extends over 15 amino acids. Between the trimmed V and J ends, which lost 3 bases and 3 bases, there was a span of 12 bases. Germline CDR1 MDHEN, CDR2 SYDVKM. CDR3: CASSLYRAFGNTIYF. CDR3 coding DNA: TGTGCCAGCAGTTTGTACAGGGCCTTTGGAAACACCATATATTTT.

The chain carries TRBV2 and TRBJ2-3; D is unclear. Germline V gene data show CDR1 as SNHLY and CDR2 as FYNNEI. The CDR3 has 15 amino acids. The ends were cut back, 7 bases at V and 4 bases at J, with 18 bases in the middle. This chain's CDR3 is CASKFRAAGPDTQYF. For the CDR3, the DNA is TGTGCCAGCAAGTTCCGCGCTGCTGGGCCAGATACGCAGTATTTT. Drawing the rest from reference TRBV2 and TRBJ2-3, the complete variable domain is EPEVTQTPSHQVTQMGQEVILRCVPISNHLYFYWYRQILGQKVEFLVSFYNNEISEKSEIFDDQFSVERPDGSNFTLKIRSTKLEDSAMYFCASKFRAAGPDTQYFGPGTRLTVL.

This clone came up once. The rearrangement uses TRBV11-1 and TRBJ2-1; 7 bases align to TRBD1. Germline V CDR1 and CDR2: SGHAT, FQDESV (reference sequence). CDR3 size: 15 residues. V lost 5 bases to trimming and J lost 4 bases; unmatched junction nucleotides: 8. CDR3 in amino acids: CASSPNRGSYNEQFF. CDR3 nucleotides: TGTGCCAGCAGCCCGAACAGGGGCTCTTACAATGAGCAGTTCTTC.

Concerning this clone itself: Other DNA variants within this sample encode the same CDR3. This chain joins TRBV7-2 and TRBJ2-5; D is ambiguous. Germline V lookup: CDR1 SGHTA, CDR2 FQGNSA. The germline V and J ends were trimmed by 3 bases and 2 bases, with 4 bases remaining between them. The CDR3 spans 12 residues. The CDR3 loop reads CASSFPQETQYF. Here the CDR3 DNA reads TGTGCCAGCAGCTTCCCGCAAGAGACCCAGTACTTC.

CDR3 sequence reads: CASGGGQLEAFF. The CDR3 bases are TGTGCCAGCGGGGGCGGGCAGCTTGAAGCTTTCTTT. V and J are TRBV28 and TRBJ1-1; weak D call: TRBD1 (6 bases). CDR3 length equals 12 residues. V was pared by 8 bases and J by 7 bases, with 14 bases between. From germline, CDR1 is MDHEN and CDR2 SYDVKM.

This rearrangement joins TRBV9 to TRBJ2-2; weak D call: TRBD2 (6 bases). The CDR3 has 16 amino acids. Germline V gives CDR1 SGDLS, CDR2 YYNGEE. Deletions cut 4 bases from V and 5 bases from J, with 18 bases between. The CDR3 sequence is CASSTPDGRWTGELFF. The CDR3 DNA follows: TGTGCCAGCAGCACCCCGGACGGGAGATGGACCGGGGAGCTGTTTTTT.

This sequence joins TRBV5-4 and TRBJ1-3, with D unresolved. This CDR3 has 14 residues. Trimming cost V 2 bases and J 2 bases, with 8 bases left between them. Per germline, CDR1 SGHNT and CDR2 YYREEE (reference sequence). The CDR3 sequence: CASSFSKTGNTIYF. The DNA for the CDR3 is TGTGCCAGCAGCTTTTCCAAAACTGGAAACACCATATATTTT.

The chain is built from TRBV4-2 and TRBJ1-2, with no clear D. Deletions cut 1 base from V and 6 bases from J, with 15 bases between. CDR3 size: 15 residues. CDR1 is LGHNA, CDR2 YNFKEQ, per germline. CDR3 sequence reads: CASSQGEWGGNGYTF. The CDR3 DNA is TGTGCCAGCAGCCAAGGAGAGTGGGGAGGGAATGGCTACACCTTC.

The J gene is TRBJ2-7, the V gene TRBV2; D remains ambiguous. With 10 bases removed from V and 3 bases from J, the gap between germline ends came to 16 bases. From germline, CDR1 is SNHLY and CDR2 FYNNEI. The CDR3 covers 13 residues. This CDR3 is CATNGGTDYEQYF. As DNA, the CDR3 is TGTGCCACCAACGGTGGAACAGACTACGAGCAGTACTTC. The entire variable domain, with the rest obtained from reference TRBV2 and TRBJ2-7, is as follows: EPEVTQTPSHQVTQMGQEVILRCVPISNHLYFYWYRQILGQKVEFLVSFYNNEISEKSEIFDDQFSVERPDGSNFTLKIRSTKLEDSAMYFCATNGGTDYEQYFGPGTRLTVT.

This clone was recorded once. V gene TRBV5-5 combines with J gene TRBJ2-7; 7 positions agree with TRBD1. The germline CDR1 and CDR2 sequences are SGHKS and YYEKEE (reference sequence). Trimming removed 5 bases from V and 2 bases from J; junction bases left unmatched: 10. This CDR3 comprises 15 residues. Here the CDR3 reads CASSTPTGPTYEQYF. The CDR3 nucleotides are TGTGCCAGCAGTACCCCGACAGGGCCAACCTACGAGCAGTACTTC. Full variable domain (missing parts from reference TRBV5-5 and TRBJ2-7): DAGVTQSPTHLIKTRGQQVTLRCSPISGHKSVSWYQQVLGQGPQFIFQYYEKEERGRGNFPDRFSARQFPNYSSELNVNALLLGDSALYLCASSTPTGPTYEQYFGPGTRLTVT.

This clone showed up just a few times. The chain is built from TRBV5-4 and TRBJ1-3, with a tentative D call TRBD1 (5 bases). Trimming removed 4 bases at V and 0 bases at J, with 20 bases between. This CDR3 region has 18 residues. Germline lookup yields CDR1 SGHNT and CDR2 YYREEE (reference sequence). The CDR3 region has the DNA TGTGCCAGCAGCCAAGCCCGGGGGGGGATCAGCTCTGGAAACACCATATATTTT. This translates into CASSQARGGISSGNTIYF.

V and J are TRBV27 and TRBJ1-1, with TRBD1 identical over 7 bases. V dropped 6 bases and J dropped 5; count of bases not matched to a gene: 9. CDR1 is MNHEY, CDR2 SMNVEV, per germline (reference sequence). The CDR3 has 14 amino acids. The DNA of the CDR3 is TGTGCCAGCAGCATCGAGGGGGCAGAGACTGAAGCTTTCTTT. It encodes CASSIEGAETEAFF.

The chain has TRBV5-1 and TRBJ2-1; 7 nucleotides align to TRBD2. The CDR3 totals 14 residues. Germline CDR1 reads SGHRS; CDR2 reads YFSETQ. V was clipped by 0 bases and J by 7 bases; unmatched bases: 4. Here the CDR3 reads CASSLGTRGNEQFF. The CDR3 region has the DNA TGCGCCAGCAGCTTGGGGACTAGAGGAAATGAGCAGTTCTTC.